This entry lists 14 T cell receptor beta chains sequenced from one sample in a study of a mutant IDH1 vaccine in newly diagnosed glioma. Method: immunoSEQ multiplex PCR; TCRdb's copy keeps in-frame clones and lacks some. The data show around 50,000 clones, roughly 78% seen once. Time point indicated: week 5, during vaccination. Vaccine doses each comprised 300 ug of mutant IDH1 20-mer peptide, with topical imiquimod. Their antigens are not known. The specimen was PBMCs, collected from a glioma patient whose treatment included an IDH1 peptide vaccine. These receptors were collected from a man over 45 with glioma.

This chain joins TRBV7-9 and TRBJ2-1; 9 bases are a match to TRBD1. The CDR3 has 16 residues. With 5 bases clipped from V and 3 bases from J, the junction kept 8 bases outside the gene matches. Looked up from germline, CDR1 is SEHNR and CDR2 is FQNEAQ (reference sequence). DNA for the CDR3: TGTGCCAGCAGCCCCTCACAGGGGGCTGGCTACAATGAGCAGTTCTTC. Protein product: CASSPSQGAGYNEQFF.

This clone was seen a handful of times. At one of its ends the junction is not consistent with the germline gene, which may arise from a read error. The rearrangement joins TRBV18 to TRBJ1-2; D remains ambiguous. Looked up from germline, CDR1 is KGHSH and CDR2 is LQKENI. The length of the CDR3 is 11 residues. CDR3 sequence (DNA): TGTGCCAGCTCACCTCGGACCCTCACAGACTTC. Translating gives CASSPRTLTDF.

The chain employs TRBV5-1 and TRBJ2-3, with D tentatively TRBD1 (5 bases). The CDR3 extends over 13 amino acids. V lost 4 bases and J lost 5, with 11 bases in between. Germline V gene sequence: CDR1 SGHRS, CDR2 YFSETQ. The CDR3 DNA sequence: TGCGCCAGCAGCGGGGCCCGTGAAGATACGCAGTATTTT. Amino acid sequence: CASSGAREDTQYF.

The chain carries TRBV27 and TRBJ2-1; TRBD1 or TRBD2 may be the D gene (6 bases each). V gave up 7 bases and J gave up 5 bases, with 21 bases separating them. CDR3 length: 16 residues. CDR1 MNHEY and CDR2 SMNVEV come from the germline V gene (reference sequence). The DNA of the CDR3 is TGTGCCAGCACCGCCAAAAAGGGGGGTAAGGACAATGAGCAGTTCTTC. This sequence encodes CASTAKKGGKDNEQFF.

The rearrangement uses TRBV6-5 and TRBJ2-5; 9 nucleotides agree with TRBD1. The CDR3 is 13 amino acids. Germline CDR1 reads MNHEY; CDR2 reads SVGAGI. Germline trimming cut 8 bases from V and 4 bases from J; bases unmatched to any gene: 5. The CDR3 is CASGTGLGETQYF. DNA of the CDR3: TGTGCCAGCGGGACAGGGCTTGGAGAGACCCAGTACTTC.

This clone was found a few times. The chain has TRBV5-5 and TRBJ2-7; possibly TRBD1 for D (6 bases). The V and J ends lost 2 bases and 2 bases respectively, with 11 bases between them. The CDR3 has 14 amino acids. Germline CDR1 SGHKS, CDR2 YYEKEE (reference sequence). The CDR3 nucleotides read TGTGCCAGCAGCTTTGCGACAGGCCCCTACGAGCAGTACTTC. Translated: CASSFATGPYEQYF. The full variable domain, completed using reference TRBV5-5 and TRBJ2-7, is DAGVTQSPTHLIKTRGQQVTLRCSPISGHKSVSWYQQVLGQGPQFIFQYYEKEERGRGNFPDRFSARQFPNYSSELNVNALLLGDSALYLCASSFATGPYEQYFGPGTRLTVT.

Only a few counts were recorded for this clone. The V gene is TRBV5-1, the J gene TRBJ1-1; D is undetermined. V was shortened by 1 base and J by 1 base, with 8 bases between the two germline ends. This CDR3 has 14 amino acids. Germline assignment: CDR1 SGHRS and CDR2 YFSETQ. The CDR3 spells CASSLTGKNTEAFF. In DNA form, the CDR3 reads TGCGCCAGCAGCTTGACGGGAAAGAACACTGAAGCTTTCTTT.

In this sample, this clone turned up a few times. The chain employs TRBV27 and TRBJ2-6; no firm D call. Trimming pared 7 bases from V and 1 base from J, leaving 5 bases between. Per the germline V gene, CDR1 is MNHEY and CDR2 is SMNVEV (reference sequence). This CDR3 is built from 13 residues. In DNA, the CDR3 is TGTGCCAGCACCCAGTCTGGGGCCAACGTCCTGACTTTC. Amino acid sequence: CASTQSGANVLTF.

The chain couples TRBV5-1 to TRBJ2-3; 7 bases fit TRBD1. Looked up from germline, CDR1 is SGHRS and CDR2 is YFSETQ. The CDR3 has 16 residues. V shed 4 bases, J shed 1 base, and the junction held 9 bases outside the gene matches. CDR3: CASSKDQGVGTDTQYF. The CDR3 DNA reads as TGCGCCAGCAGCAAGGACCAGGGGGTCGGCACAGATACGCAGTATTTT.

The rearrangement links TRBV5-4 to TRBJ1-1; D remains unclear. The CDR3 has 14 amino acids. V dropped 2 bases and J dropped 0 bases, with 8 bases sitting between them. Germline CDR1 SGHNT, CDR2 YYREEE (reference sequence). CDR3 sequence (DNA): TGTGCCAGCAGCTTAGATCAGGTGAACACTGAAGCTTTCTTT. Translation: CASSLDQVNTEAFF.

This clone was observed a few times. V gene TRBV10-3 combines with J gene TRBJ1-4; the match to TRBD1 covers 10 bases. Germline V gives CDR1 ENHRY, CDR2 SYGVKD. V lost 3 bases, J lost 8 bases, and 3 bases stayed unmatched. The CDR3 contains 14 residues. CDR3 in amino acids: CAISDLGQGEKLFF. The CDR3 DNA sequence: TGTGCCATCAGTGACTTGGGACAGGGGGAAAAACTGTTTTTT.

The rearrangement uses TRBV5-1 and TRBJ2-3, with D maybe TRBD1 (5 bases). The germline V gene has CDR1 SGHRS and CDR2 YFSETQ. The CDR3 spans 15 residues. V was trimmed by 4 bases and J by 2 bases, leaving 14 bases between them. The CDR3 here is CASSLGQGHTDTQYF. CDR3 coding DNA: TGCGCCAGCAGCCTTGGGCAGGGTCACACAGATACGCAGTATTTT.

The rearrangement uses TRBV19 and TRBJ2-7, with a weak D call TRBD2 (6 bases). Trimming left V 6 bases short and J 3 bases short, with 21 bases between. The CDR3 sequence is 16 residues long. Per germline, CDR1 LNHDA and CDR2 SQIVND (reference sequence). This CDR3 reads CASSPPGSGNNYEQYF. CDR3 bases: TGTGCCAGTAGCCCCCCCGGGAGCGGCAATAACTACGAGCAGTACTTC.

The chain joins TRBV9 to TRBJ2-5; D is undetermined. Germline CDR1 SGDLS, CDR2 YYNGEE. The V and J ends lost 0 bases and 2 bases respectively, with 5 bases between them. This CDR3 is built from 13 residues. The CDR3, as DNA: TGTGCCAGCAGCGTAGCTATTCAAGAGACCCAGTACTTC. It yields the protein CASSVAIQETQYF.